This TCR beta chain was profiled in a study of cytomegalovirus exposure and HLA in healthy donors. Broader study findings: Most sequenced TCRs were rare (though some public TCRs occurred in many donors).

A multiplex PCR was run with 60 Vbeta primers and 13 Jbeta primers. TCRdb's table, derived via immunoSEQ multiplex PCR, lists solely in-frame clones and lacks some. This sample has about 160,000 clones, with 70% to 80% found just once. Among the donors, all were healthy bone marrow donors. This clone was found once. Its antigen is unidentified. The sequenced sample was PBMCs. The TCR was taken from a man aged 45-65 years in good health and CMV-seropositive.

DNA for the CDR3: TGTGCCAGCAGCGCGGGGACAGGCTCCTACGAGCAGTACTTC. Translating gives CASSAGTGSYEQYF. The chain uses TRBV11-2 and TRBJ2-7, with 8 bases fitting TRBD1. Per germline, CDR1 SGHAT and CDR2 FQNNGV. The ends lost 5 bases at V and 0 bases at J; junction bases unmatched: 3. This CDR3 has 14 residues.